A single sample gave rise to the 5 T cell receptor beta chains below, sequenced in a study of patients and donors after allogeneic stem cell transplantation. TCRdb fed the RT-PCR reads into MiXCR, producing one record per CDR3 protein. The data show over 150,000 distinct CDR3 sequences, approximately 28% seen once. Material for sequencing was blood, either unsorted or a sorted T cell fraction (not recorded which). All receptors come from a human donor who was either an allogeneic HSCT recipient or a stem cell or donor lymphocyte infusion donor (not recorded which). It is not recorded whose cells these are; they may come from a transplant donor.

Only a few counts were recorded for this clonotype. V and J are TRBV5-1 and TRBJ1-2; no reliable D call. CDR3 size: 14 residues. V was shortened by 2 bases and J by 5 bases, with 13 bases between the two germline ends. CDR1 SGHRS and CDR2 YFSETQ come from the germline V gene. CDR3 sequence reads: CASSLNPAPYGYTF. Here the CDR3 DNA reads TGCGCCAGCAGCTTAAATCCGGCCCCTTATGGCTACACCTTC.

This sequence joins TRBV7-8 and TRBJ2-5; D gene unclear. The V gene's germline CDR1 is SGHVS and CDR2 FQNEAQ. V gave up 8 bases and J gave up 5 bases, with 18 bases separating them. The CDR3 contains 14 residues. CDR3 loop: CASRVRTGLETQYF. DNA for the CDR3: TGTGCCAGCCGCGTACGAACCGGGCTGGAGACCCAGTACTTC.

Only a few counts were recorded for this clonotype. The genes are TRBV6-5 and TRBJ2-7; perhaps D is TRBD1 or TRBD2 (5 bases each). Germline assignment: CDR1 MNHEY and CDR2 SVGAGI. The length of the CDR3 is 15 residues. Trimming removed 0 bases at V and 6 bases at J, with 15 bases between. The CDR3, as DNA: TGTGCCAGCAGTTACTCGGTAGTCAGGGCGGGCGAGCAGTACTTC. It encodes CASSYSVVRAGEQYF.

This clonotype was found a few times. The rearrangement joins TRBV9 to TRBJ2-1, with unresolved D. Trimming left V 0 bases short and J 4 bases short, with 11 bases between. This CDR3 comprises 15 residues. Germline V gives CDR1 SGDLS, CDR2 YYNGEE. In DNA, the CDR3 is TGTGCCAGCAGCGTAGCGCTAATCGGGTACAATGAGCAGTTCTTC. Encoded protein: CASSVALIGYNEQFF. The entire variable domain, with the rest obtained from reference TRBV9 and TRBJ2-1, is as follows: DSGVTQTPKHLITATGQRVTLRCSPRSGDLSVYWYQQSLDQGLQFLIQYYNGEERAKGNILERFSAQQFPDLHSELNLSSLELGDSALYFCASSVALIGYNEQFFGPGTRLTVL.

The chain uses TRBV7-3 and TRBJ1-1, with a possible D match to TRBD1 (5 bases). From germline, CDR1 is SGHTA and CDR2 FQGTGA. The CDR3 is 16 residues long. V gave up 5 bases and J gave up 5 bases, with 21 bases separating them. CDR3 region: CASSLMGQGTGTEAFF. In DNA, the CDR3 is TGTGCCAGCAGCCTTATGGGGCAGGGTACGGGGACTGAAGCTTTCTTT.